Following are 29 T cell receptor beta chains from one sample sequenced in a study of blood T cell repertoires in COVID-19 (dated by TCRdb to between 2020 and 2021). Receptor amplification or capture employed the immunoSEQ multiplex PCR assay. Not all clones reach the TCRdb copy of this immuneACCESS table, which keeps in-frame sequences only. Checked studies attribute under half of the gap to unresolved V genes and leave the rest unexplained. Across this sample there are about 180,000 clones, with roughly nine tenths seen only once. Of the sample, 1.5% to 2% is held by the ten largest clones. Sequences were obtained from peripheral blood. Receptors originate from a man younger than 35 who had recovered from COVID-19.

The rearrangement joins TRBV11-1 to TRBJ2-2, with TRBD1 identical over 9 bases. Germline V gene lookup returns CDR1 SGHAT and CDR2 FQDESV (reference sequence). This CDR3 has 16 residues. After removal of 5 bases from V and 5 bases from J, the junction contained 9 bases not matched to a gene. In nucleotides, the CDR3 is TGTGCCAGCAGCCCACCGGGACAGGGAAGGACCGGGGAGCTGTTTTTT. Its protein is CASSPPGQGRTGELFF.

The chain links TRBV2 to TRBJ2-7, with 11 bases identical to TRBD1. V shed 4 bases and J 2 bases; nucleotides not matched to a gene: 4. CDR1 SNHLY and CDR2 FYNNEI come from the germline V gene. The CDR3 has 15 amino acids. The CDR3, as DNA: TGTGCCAGCAGTGTCGGACAGGGGGCGGCCTACGAGCAGTACTTC. Protein: CASSVGQGAAYEQYF.

The rearrangement joins TRBV11-2 to TRBJ2-2, with D possibly matching TRBD1 (5 bases). Trimming removed 2 bases from V and 1 base from J, with 8 bases in between. Germline CDR1 SGHAT, CDR2 FQNNGV. The CDR3 has 15 residues. The CDR3 loop is CASSLSRGNTGELFF. In DNA form, the CDR3 reads TGTGCCAGCAGCTTAAGTAGGGGGAACACCGGGGAGCTGTTTTTT.

V and J are TRBV21-1 and TRBJ2-2; no DNA check was done on the table's D call, TRBD2. TRBV21-1 is reported as a pseudogene. This CDR3 is built from 16 residues. The DNA of the CDR3 is TGTGCCAGCAGCAAATGTGTCGTTACGAACACCGGGGAGCTGTTTTTT. It translates to CASSKCVVTNTGELFF.

V gene TRBV18 combines with J gene TRBJ2-2, with 8 bases matching TRBD1. This CDR3 contains 16 residues. J gave up 5 bases and V 2 bases, and 7 bases lay outside the gene matches. Germline CDR1 and CDR2: KGHSH and LQKENI. The chain's CDR3 is CASSPFDRGITGELFF. The CDR3, as DNA: TGTGCCAGCTCACCATTTGACAGGGGTATTACCGGGGAGCTGTTTTTT. Using reference TRBV18 and TRBJ2-2 for the parts outside the CDR3, the full variable domain is NAGVMQNPRHLVRRRGQEARLRCSPMKGHSHVYWYRQLPEEGLKFMVYLQKENIIDESGMPKERFSAEFPKEGPSILRIQQVVRGDSAAYFCASSPFDRGITGELFFGEGSRLTVL.

In this sample, this clone turned up a few times. The V and J genes are TRBV5-1 and TRBJ2-7, with 14 bases aligning to TRBD2. The CDR3 sequence is 15 residues long. V lost 3 bases, J lost 6 bases, and 5 bases stayed unmatched. Germline CDR1 reads SGHRS; CDR2 reads YFSETQ. The CDR3 DNA reads as TGCGCCAGCAGCTCTGGACTAGCGGGAGGCGTCGAGCAGTACTTC. It codes for CASSSGLAGGVEQYF.

The chain uses TRBV2 and TRBJ2-2, with a possible D match to TRBD1 (6 bases). The CDR3 runs 16 residues. The V gene lost 6 bases and the J gene lost 1 base, with 15 bases spanning the gap. CDR1 and CDR2 from the germline V gene are SNHLY and FYNNEI. CDR3 DNA sequence: TGTGCCAGCAGCCTTCAGGGGCTCCTGAACACCGGGGAGCTGTTTTTT. It translates to CASSLQGLLNTGELFF.

The chain links TRBV9 to TRBJ2-4, with 8 nucleotides matching TRBD1. Per germline, CDR1 SGDLS and CDR2 YYNGEE. The CDR3 runs 14 residues. J was trimmed by 8 bases and V by 2 bases; bases with no gene match: 6. CDR3 sequence: CASSVGQDGDIQYF. The CDR3 coding sequence is TGTGCCAGCAGCGTGGGACAGGACGGTGACATTCAGTACTTC.

The chain couples TRBV6-5 to TRBJ2-5, with a tentative D call TRBD2 (6 bases). Trimming took off 6 bases at V and 2 bases at J, with 13 bases between the two ends. From germline, CDR1 is MNHEY and CDR2 SVGAGI. The CDR3 length is 14 residues. The CDR3 spells CASRSPGGQETQYF. The DNA of the CDR3 is TGTGCCAGCAGATCCCCTGGGGGGCAAGAGACCCAGTACTTC.

The gene calls are TRBV6-1 and TRBJ2-1; 7 bases are a match to TRBD1. V was clipped by 2 bases and J by 9 bases; unmatched bases: 4. Germline V gene lookup returns CDR1 MNHNS and CDR2 SASEGT. This CDR3 has 13 residues. Written as DNA, the CDR3 is TGTGCCAGCAGTGAATCGACAGGGCCTGAGCAGTTCTTC. Protein sequence: CASSESTGPEQFF.

This sequence joins TRBV27 and TRBJ2-3, with TRBD2 matching over 7 bases. The CDR3 has 14 residues. CDR1 is MNHEY, CDR2 SMNVEV, per germline (reference sequence). V lost 5 bases, J lost 7 bases, and 9 bases stayed unmatched. The CDR3 spells CASSLNPSGYTQYF. For the CDR3, the DNA is TGTGCCAGCAGTCTCAACCCTAGCGGATATACGCAGTATTTT.

The chain employs TRBV6-5 and TRBJ2-1; 9 positions match TRBD2. V trimming: 4 bases; J trimming: 3 bases; junction bases outside the gene matches: 7. Per germline, CDR1 MNHEY and CDR2 SVGAGI. CDR3 length: 16 amino acids. This CDR3 reads CASSSFGSGGYNEQFF. CDR3 sequence (DNA): TGTGCCAGCAGTTCTTTCGGTAGCGGGGGCTACAATGAGCAGTTCTTC.

The J gene is TRBJ2-1, the V gene TRBV5-1, with a possible D match to TRBD2 (6 bases). CDR1 is SGHRS and CDR2 is YFSETQ in the germline V gene. The CDR3 totals 15 residues. V was cut by 4 bases and J by 0 bases, with 11 bases left in between. The chain's CDR3 is CASSDAGSSYNEQFF. The CDR3 DNA reads TGCGCCAGCAGCGACGCGGGAAGCTCCTACAATGAGCAGTTCTTC.

This chain uses TRBV4-3 with TRBJ2-2; 7 bases are shared with TRBD2. The V segment lost 4 bases and the J segment 0 bases; nucleotides outside the gene matches: 14. Germline V CDR1 and CDR2: LGHNA, YSLEER. The CDR3 consists of 19 residues. The CDR3 nucleotides read TGCGCCAGCAGCCTGGGTGAGGGGCGCGGGAGCTCGAACACCGGGGAGCTGTTTTTT. Amino acids: CASSLGEGRGSSNTGELFF.

DNA for the CDR3: TGCAGCGTTCACATGTCAACCTACGAGCAGTACTTC. Translating gives CSVHMSTYEQYF. The V gene is TRBV29-1, the J gene TRBJ2-7; unclear D gene. Trimming removed 5 bases at V and 2 bases at J, with 10 bases between. Germline V CDR1 and CDR2: SQVTM, ANQGSEA. The CDR3 length is 12 residues.

The V gene is TRBV5-1, the J gene TRBJ2-2; 8 bases are a match to TRBD1. The CDR3 has 15 residues. Looked up from germline, CDR1 is SGHRS and CDR2 is YFSETQ. V gave up 4 bases and J gave up 3 bases; unmatched junction bases: 5. Written as DNA, the CDR3 is TGCGCCAGCAGCCCGACAGGGGCTCACACCGGGGAGCTGTTTTTT. Translation gives CASSPTGAHTGELFF. Based on the CDR3 plus reference TRBV5-1 and TRBJ2-2, the full variable domain is KAGVTQTPRYLIKTRGQQVTLSCSPISGHRSVSWYQQTPGQGLQFLFEYFSETQRNKGNFPGRFSGRQFSNSRSEMNVSTLELGDSALYLCASSPTGAHTGELFFGEGSRLTVL.

The chain carries TRBV9 and TRBJ2-3; 12 bases match TRBD2. The V and J ends lost 0 bases and 4 bases, in that order; junction bases with no gene match: 3. The CDR3 extends over 16 amino acids. Germline CDR1 reads SGDLS; CDR2 reads YYNGEE. CDR3 loop: CASSVAASGRADTQYF. CDR3 in DNA: TGTGCCAGCAGCGTAGCTGCTAGCGGGAGGGCAGATACGCAGTATTTT.

This clone occurred a few times. The chain links TRBV20-1 to TRBJ2-1, with 7 bases aligning to TRBD2. CDR1 and CDR2 from the germline V gene are DFQATT and SNEGSKA (reference sequence). The CDR3 extends over 11 amino acids. Trimming at V came to 4 bases and at J to 13 bases, leaving 7 bases not matched to a gene. CDR3: CSAKGGKPQFF. The CDR3, as DNA: TGCAGTGCTAAGGGAGGGAAGCCCCAGTTCTTC.

The V gene is TRBV6-1, the J gene TRBJ2-7; D is possibly TRBD1 (6 bases). This CDR3 has 15 amino acids. The germline gives CDR1 MNHNS, CDR2 SASEGT. V lost 3 bases, J lost 2 bases, and 14 bases lay in between. The DNA of the CDR3 is TGTGCCAGCAGTGAGAGCCAGGGGTCGGCCTACGAGCAGTACTTC. The encoded protein is CASSESQGSAYEQYF.

This clone was seen a handful of times. The V call is TRBV9, the J call TRBJ2-2; D unclear. The germline V gene has CDR1 SGDLS and CDR2 YYNGEE. Trimming shortened V by 4 bases and J by 2 bases, and 9 bases separated the two germline ends. There are 14 residues in the CDR3. Here the CDR3 DNA reads TGTGCCAGCAGCCTCTCACACAACACCGGGGAGCTGTTTTTT. It yields the protein CASSLSHNTGELFF. The variable domain in full, with the rest retrieved from reference TRBV9 and TRBJ2-2, is DSGVTQTPKHLITATGQRVTLRCSPRSGDLSVYWYQQSLDQGLQFLIQYYNGEERAKGNILERFSAQQFPDLHSELNLSSLELGDSALYFCASSLSHNTGELFFGEGSRLTVL.

V and J are TRBV5-6 and TRBJ2-7; D possibly corresponds to TRBD2 (7 bases). Trimming removed 4 bases from V and 5 bases from J, with 10 bases in between. Germline assignment: CDR1 SGHDT and CDR2 YYEEEE. There are 12 residues in the CDR3. The CDR3 coding sequence is TGTGCCAGCAGCCGAGGGGGGGACGAGCAGTACTTC. Translating it yields CASSRGGDEQYF.

Only one count was recorded for this clone. The rearrangement uses TRBV2 and TRBJ2-4; TRBD2 might be the D (6 bases). Trimming left V 10 bases short and J 5 bases short, with 18 bases between. CDR3 length: 14 residues. Germline-derived CDR1 and CDR2 are SNHLY and FYNNEI. The CDR3, as DNA: TGTGCCACCCAGCCGGGGGTAAAGGAAAACATTCAGTACTTC. This translates into CATQPGVKENIQYF.

The chain is built from TRBV19 and TRBJ2-3; TRBD2 is a possible D gene (7 bases). Trimming pared 3 bases from V and 0 bases from J, leaving 16 bases between. Germline CDR1 is LNHDA and CDR2 is SQIVND (reference sequence). The CDR3 contains 17 residues. CDR3 coding DNA: TGTGCCAGTAGTATGCGCCGAGGGGGGGGCAGCACAGATACGCAGTATTTT. This codes for CASSMRRGGGSTDTQYF.

The V gene is TRBV29-1, the J gene TRBJ2-1; no clear D. From germline, CDR1 is SQVTM and CDR2 ANQGSEA. CDR3 length: 11 residues. The ends were cut back, 2 bases at V and 11 bases at J, with 10 bases in the middle. The CDR3 nucleotides are TGCAGCGTTGAACTTCGTAGTCAGCAGTTCTTC. Protein: CSVELRSQQFF.

This clone was seen just once. The chain employs TRBV20-1 and TRBJ1-4, with TRBD1 identical over 7 bases. CDR3 length: 11 residues. Germline V gene lookup returns CDR1 DFQATT and CDR2 SNEGSKA (reference sequence). V trimming: 8 bases; J trimming: 9 bases; junction bases outside the gene matches: 6. The CDR3 region is CSSEQGQKLFF. In DNA, the CDR3 is TGCAGTTCTGAACAGGGGCAAAAACTGTTTTTT.

The V and J genes are TRBV7-8 and TRBJ2-5, with 9 positions matching TRBD1. CDR3 length equals 16 residues. The ends lost 5 bases at V and 5 bases at J; junction bases unmatched: 12. Germline CDR1 reads SGHVS; CDR2 reads FQNEAQ. The CDR3 protein is CASSPRSGQGWETQYF. The CDR3 bases are TGTGCCAGCAGCCCCCGGTCGGGACAGGGTTGGGAGACCCAGTACTTC.

V usage is TRBV6-2 or TRBV6-3 and J usage is TRBJ2-1, with 10 bases matching TRBD2. The CDR3 has 13 amino acids. The germline V gene has CDR1 MNHEY and CDR2 SVGEGT. Trimming removed 6 bases from V and 7 bases from J; junction bases left unmatched: 3. CDR3 residues: CASSFSGRNEQFF. The CDR3 nucleotides are TGTGCCAGCAGCTTTAGCGGGAGGAATGAGCAGTTCTTC.

The V gene is TRBV9, the J gene TRBJ2-1; D uncertain. The CDR3 covers 15 residues. With 3 bases removed from V and 6 bases from J, the gap between germline ends came to 16 bases. Germline V lookup: CDR1 SGDLS, CDR2 YYNGEE. CDR3 in amino acids: CASSDDRVIPNEQFF. Here the CDR3 DNA reads TGTGCCAGCAGCGACGACCGGGTCATCCCCAATGAGCAGTTCTTC. Combining the CDR3 with reference TRBV9 and TRBJ2-1 gives the whole variable domain DSGVTQTPKHLITATGQRVTLRCSPRSGDLSVYWYQQSLDQGLQFLIQYYNGEERAKGNILERFSAQQFPDLHSELNLSSLELGDSALYFCASSDDRVIPNEQFFGPGTRLTVL.

The chain carries TRBV6-5 and TRBJ2-5, with 7 bases matching TRBD2. The junction had 17 bases not matched to a gene; V was cut back by 7 bases and J by 9 bases. The CDR3 spans 15 residues. CDR1 and CDR2 (germline): MNHEY, SVGAGI. The CDR3 coding sequence is TGTGCCAGCACCCTGGGGGGAGGGCTGGATGTGGCCCAGTACTTC. The encoded protein is CASTLGGGLDVAQYF.